This T cell receptor beta chain originates from a study of blood T cells in healthy people across ages. Study-wide context: About one barcoded beta molecule per two T cells was captured by template switching. The study's findings and limits: CMV status of donors was not determined, possibly confounding expanded clonotype changes.

It was with a sample-barcoded 5' primer and a J-beta primer mix that a second PCR of roughly 6 to 12 cycles was run. TCRdb fed the 5' RACE reads into MiXCR, producing one record per CDR3 protein. Of about 1.6 million distinct CDR3 sequences detected, 30% to 35% appear once; the ten largest clones hold around 11%. CDR3 size: 15 residues. J gave up 5 bases and V 1 base, and 4 bases lay outside the gene matches. Germline values: CDR1 LGHDT, CDR2 YNNKEL (reference sequence). Concerning this clonotype: Its antigen is unidentified.

The specimen was blood. The chain combines TRBV3-1 with TRBJ2-1; 8 nucleotides match TRBD2. The TCR sequence derives from a woman in her 30s in good health. CDR3: CASSQVREVNNEQFF. The CDR3 region has the DNA TGTGCCAGCAGCCAAGTGCGGGAGGTAAACAATGAGCAGTTCTTC.